This T cell receptor (beta chain) appears in the sequencing data of a study of T cell changes during pregnancy in multiple sclerosis. Germline lookup yields CDR1 SEHNR and CDR2 FQNEAQ (reference sequence). The CDR3 is made up of 14 amino acids. V lost 5 bases, J lost 5 bases, and 12 bases lay in between. Libraries were prepared by immunoSEQ multiplex PCR; TCRdb keeps only in-frame clonotypes and omits some of them. Of tens of thousands of clones listed, 70% to 90% were seen once; the top ten hold 6.9%. The chain has TRBV7-9 and TRBJ1-4; a possible D gene is TRBD1 (6 bases). Specimen: CD8+ T cells from peripheral blood mononuclear cells, collected in the second trimester of pregnancy. The clonotype originates from a female donor with multiple sclerosis, enrolled in a pregnancy study. CDR3 in amino acids: CASSRTEENEKLFF. CDR3 sequence (DNA): TGTGCCAGCAGCCGGACAGAGGAAAATGAAAAACTGTTTTTT.